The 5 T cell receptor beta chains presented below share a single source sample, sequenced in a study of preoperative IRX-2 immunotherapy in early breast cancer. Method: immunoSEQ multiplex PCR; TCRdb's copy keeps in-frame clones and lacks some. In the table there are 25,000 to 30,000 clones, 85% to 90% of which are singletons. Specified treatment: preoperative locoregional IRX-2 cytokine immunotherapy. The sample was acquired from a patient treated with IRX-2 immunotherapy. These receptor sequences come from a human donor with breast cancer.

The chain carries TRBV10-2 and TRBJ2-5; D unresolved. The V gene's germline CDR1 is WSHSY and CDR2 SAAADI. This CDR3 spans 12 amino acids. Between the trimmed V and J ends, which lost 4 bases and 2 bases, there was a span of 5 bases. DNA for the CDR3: TGCGCCAGCAGTGGACAACAAGAGACCCAGTACTTC. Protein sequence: CASSGQQETQYF.

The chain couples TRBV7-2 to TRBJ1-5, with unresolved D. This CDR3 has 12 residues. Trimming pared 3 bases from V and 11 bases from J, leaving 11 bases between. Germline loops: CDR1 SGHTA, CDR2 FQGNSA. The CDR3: CASSFPPGTQHF. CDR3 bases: TGTGCCAGCAGCTTTCCCCCCGGGACCCAGCATTTT.

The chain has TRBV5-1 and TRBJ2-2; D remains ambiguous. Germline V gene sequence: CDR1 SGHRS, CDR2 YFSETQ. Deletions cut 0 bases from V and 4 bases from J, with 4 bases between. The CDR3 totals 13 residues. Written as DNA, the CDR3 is TGCGCCAGCAGCTTGGACAGCACCGGGGAGCTGTTTTTT. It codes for CASSLDSTGELFF.

This chain's CDR3 is CASSDRAGMNTEAFF. In nucleotides, the CDR3 is TGCGCCAGCAGCGACAGGGCCGGGATGAACACTGAAGCTTTCTTT. V is TRBV5-1 and J is TRBJ1-1; 7 bases align to TRBD1. Per germline, CDR1 SGHRS and CDR2 YFSETQ. The J segment lost 0 bases and the V segment lost 4 bases, leaving 6 bases of the junction unmatched. This CDR3 is built from 15 residues.

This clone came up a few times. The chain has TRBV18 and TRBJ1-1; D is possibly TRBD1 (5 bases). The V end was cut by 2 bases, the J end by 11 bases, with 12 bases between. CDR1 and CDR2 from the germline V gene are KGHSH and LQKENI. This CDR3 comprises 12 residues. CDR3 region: CASSPTTDVAFF. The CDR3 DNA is TGTGCCAGCTCACCAACGACAGACGTGGCTTTCTTT.